The 27 T cell receptor beta chains reported below all come from one sample, sequenced in a study of graft-versus-host responses after intestinal transplantation. Repertoires were generated with immunoSEQ multiplex PCR, while TCRdb's copy carries only in-frame clones and drops some. The data contain some 46,000 clones, around 93% of them seen just once; the ten biggest clones take up 4.5% to 7.5%. The material was PBMCs, obtained 786 days after a first intestinal transplant, on the day of a second. These receptors all come from a human patient who received an intestinal transplant, so some T cells may come from the graft donor.

This chain uses TRBV27 with TRBJ2-7; D possibly corresponds to TRBD1 (7 bases). The CDR3 is made up of 16 amino acids. Germline lookup yields CDR1 MNHEY and CDR2 SMNVEV (reference sequence). The V and J ends lost 3 bases and 5 bases respectively, with 20 bases between them. Here the CDR3 reads CASSLTKTGRSDEQYF. The CDR3 DNA is TGTGCCAGCAGTTTGACGAAGACAGGGAGGTCGGACGAGCAGTACTTC.

This sequence joins TRBV29-1 and TRBJ2-7; D possibly corresponds to TRBD2 (5 bases). CDR3 length: 11 residues. V gave up 5 bases and J gave up 5 bases, with 10 bases separating them. Looked up from germline, CDR1 is SQVTM and CDR2 is ANQGSEA. The CDR3 nucleotides are TGCAGCGTTTACACGGGGAACGAGCAGTACTTC. Residues: CSVYTGNEQYF.

This clone occurred a few times. At the DNA level, this CDR3 is encoded by other sequences in the same sample as well. The chain has TRBV29-1 and TRBJ1-2, with a possible D match to TRBD1 (5 bases). Trimming pared 4 bases from V and 7 bases from J, leaving 13 bases between. This CDR3 region has 12 residues. Germline V gene lookup returns CDR1 SQVTM and CDR2 ANQGSEA. DNA for the CDR3: TGCAGCGTTGGGGGCAGGGTGGGTGGCTACACCTTC. Its translation is CSVGGRVGGYTF.

The chain couples TRBV7-2 to TRBJ2-2; possibly TRBD1 for D (6 bases). The CDR3 extends over 17 amino acids. Germline CDR1 and CDR2: SGHTA and FQGNSA. V lost 5 bases and J 5 bases, leaving 21 bases between the germline ends. The CDR3 DNA reads as TGTGCCAGCAGCCCGGGGATGGTGTCAGGGGTGACCGGGGAGCTGTTTTTT. Translating gives CASSPGMVSGVTGELFF.

The J gene is TRBJ2-2, the V gene TRBV7-3, with D unresolved. CDR3 size: 12 residues. Germline V CDR1 and CDR2: SGHTA, FQGTGA. Trimming removed 1 base at V and 6 bases at J, with 3 bases between. The CDR3 coding sequence is TGTGCCAGCAGCTTAAGAGCCGGGGAGCTGTTTTTT. Protein sequence: CASSLRAGELFF.

This chain uses TRBV27 with TRBJ1-1; possible D gene TRBD1, 5 bases. The CDR3 has 13 amino acids. Germline CDR1 reads MNHEY; CDR2 reads SMNVEV (reference sequence). Trimming removed 2 bases from V and 4 bases from J, with 8 bases in between. The CDR3 region is CASSLGGGTEAFF. The CDR3 DNA is TGTGCCAGCAGTTTAGGGGGTGGCACTGAAGCTTTCTTT.

The CDR3 sequence: CASSPGTAYEQYF. The CDR3 coding sequence is TGTGCCAGCAGCCCCGGGACAGCGTACGAGCAGTACTTC. The chain has TRBV5-8 and TRBJ2-5; 7 bases are a match to TRBD1. The DNA end is more similar to TRBJ2-7, so the J call may be wrong. CDR1 and CDR2 (germline): SGHTS, YDEGEE. The CDR3 is made up of 13 amino acids.

The chain is built from TRBV19 and TRBJ2-4; a possible D gene is TRBD2 (6 bases). Germline V lookup: CDR1 LNHDA, CDR2 SQIVND (reference sequence). This CDR3 has 14 amino acids. Trimming took 5 bases from V and 1 from J, leaving 9 bases between them. The CDR3 reads CASSHRGAKNIQYF. As DNA, the CDR3 is TGTGCCAGTAGTCATCGGGGGGCCAAAAACATTCAGTACTTC.

V and J are TRBV30 and TRBJ1-2; D is unresolved. Trimming took off 0 bases at V and 3 bases at J, with 8 bases between the two ends. The CDR3 is 13 amino acids. Germline CDR1 GTSNPN, CDR2 SVGIG (reference sequence). CDR3: CAWSVSRYYGYTF. CDR3 sequence (DNA): TGTGCCTGGAGTGTTTCCAGATACTATGGCTACACCTTC.

CDR3 in amino acids: CASSLATPYEQYF. The CDR3 nucleotides read TGTGCCAGCAGCTTAGCCACTCCCTACGAGCAGTACTTC. The V call is TRBV11-2, the J call TRBJ2-5; D gene ambiguous. The tail of the sequence fits TRBJ2-7 better, so the J call may be wrong. The length of the CDR3 is 13 residues. The germline V gene has CDR1 SGHAT and CDR2 FQNNGV.

A single count supports this clone. The gene calls are TRBV27 and TRBJ1-1; tentative D call: TRBD1 (6 bases). The germline V gene has CDR1 MNHEY and CDR2 SMNVEV (reference sequence). With 4 bases removed from V and 0 bases from J, the gap between germline ends came to 15 bases. The CDR3 contains 16 residues. Here the CDR3 reads CASSSLTGSMNTEAFF. The CDR3 DNA is TGTGCCAGCAGTTCCCTCACAGGGTCCATGAACACTGAAGCTTTCTTT.

About this clone itself: The conserved closing phenylalanine or tryptophan is absent in this CDR3, likely reflecting a read error. The DNA is omitted, as the CDR3 cannot be located on it reliably, and the CDR3 follows TCRdb's listing. V and J are TRBV6-5 and TRBJ2-6. Germline CDR1 and CDR2: MNHEY and SVGAGI. The CDR3 length equals 15 residues, ends included. CDR3 sequence: CASSVHSPYDKVGPI.

The gene calls are TRBV30 and TRBJ2-5; D may be TRBD2 (6 bases). Germline V gene data show CDR1 as GTSNPN and CDR2 as SVGIG (reference sequence). The CDR3 loop spans 13 amino acids. Trimming removed 2 bases at V and 5 bases at J, with 12 bases between. The CDR3 DNA is TGTGCCTGGAGTATGACGGGAGTGGAGACCCAGTACTTC. Its translation: CAWSMTGVETQYF. Drawing the rest from reference TRBV30 and TRBJ2-5, the complete variable domain is SQTIHQWPATLVQPVGSPLSLECTVEGTSNPNLYWYRQAAGRGLQLLFYSVGIGQISSEVPQNLSASRPQDRQFILSSKKLLLSDSGFYLCAWSMTGVETQYFGPGTRLLVL.

V and J are TRBV6-6 and TRBJ1-2; tentatively, D is TRBD1 (5 bases). The germline V gene has CDR1 MNHNY and CDR2 SVGAGI (reference sequence). V was cut by 10 bases and J by 5 bases, with 11 bases left in between. This CDR3 is built from 11 residues. In DNA, the CDR3 is TGTGCCATCTCTGACAGTTATGGCTACACCTTC. The encoded protein is CAISDSYGYTF.

The CDR3 region has the DNA TGTGCCAGCTCACCAAAAGGCAGGACGGAGACCCAGTACTTC. Translation: CASSPKGRTETQYF. The V gene is TRBV18, the J gene TRBJ2-5; D remains ambiguous. CDR3 size: 14 residues. CDR1 KGHSH and CDR2 LQKENI come from the germline V gene. The ends were cut back, 2 bases at V and 5 bases at J, with 12 bases in the middle.

This chain uses TRBV21-1 with TRBJ2-7; TRBD1 reflects the table's D call only, with no check against the DNA. TRBV21-1 is tagged as a pseudogene. The CDR3 spans 14 residues. The CDR3 spells CASSKSTSRDREYF. As DNA, the CDR3 is TGTGCCAGCAGCAAAAGCACCAGCCGGGACAGGGAGTACTTC.

This clone has just a few counts. The V and J genes are TRBV27 and TRBJ2-7; 8 bases map to TRBD2. J was trimmed by 1 base and V by 4 bases; bases with no gene match: 3. Germline values: CDR1 MNHEY, CDR2 SMNVEV (reference sequence). The CDR3 totals 14 residues. CDR3 protein: CASSWSSGSYEQYF. The CDR3, as DNA: TGTGCCAGCAGTTGGTCTAGCGGGTCCTACGAGCAGTACTTC.

V is TRBV7-2 and J is TRBJ1-4, with D unclear. Germline assignment: CDR1 SGHTA and CDR2 FQGNSA. This CDR3 contains 13 residues. Trimming took 5 bases from V and 8 from J, leaving 12 bases between them. CDR3 region: CASSDTLGEKLFF. DNA of the CDR3: TGTGCCAGCAGCGACACCTTGGGGGAAAAACTGTTTTTT.

This chain joins TRBV5-1 and TRBJ2-3; TRBD1 agrees at 9 bases. V dropped 2 bases and J dropped 3; count of bases not matched to a gene: 4. The CDR3 covers 15 residues. The germline CDR1 and CDR2 sequences are SGHRS and YFSETQ. CDR3 sequence: CASSFGDRDTDTQYF. In DNA, the CDR3 is TGCGCCAGCAGCTTTGGGGACAGGGATACAGATACGCAGTATTTT. The full variable domain, in which reference TRBV5-1 and TRBJ2-3 provide the parts outside the CDR3, is KAGVTQTPRYLIKTRGQQVTLSCSPISGHRSVSWYQQTPGQGLQFLFEYFSETQRNKGNFPGRFSGRQFSNSRSEMNVSTLELGDSALYLCASSFGDRDTDTQYFGPGTRLTVL.

The chain links TRBV30 to TRBJ1-2; no clear D gene. V gave up 4 bases and J gave up 2 bases, with 14 bases separating them. Germline CDR1 reads GTSNPN; CDR2 reads SVGIG (reference sequence). The CDR3 runs 14 residues. CDR3 region: CAWTRLNINYGYTF. The DNA of the CDR3 is TGTGCCTGGACCCGCTTGAACATCAACTATGGCTACACCTTC. The whole variable domain, filled in from reference TRBV30 and TRBJ1-2, reads SQTIHQWPATLVQPVGSPLSLECTVEGTSNPNLYWYRQAAGRGLQLLFYSVGIGQISSEVPQNLSASRPQDRQFILSSKKLLLSDSGFYLCAWTRLNINYGYTFGSGTRLTVV.

The rearrangement links TRBV10-3 to TRBJ2-7; D is possibly TRBD1 or TRBD2 (5 bases each). Germline values: CDR1 ENHRY, CDR2 SYGVKD. The CDR3 runs to 13 residues. V gave up 5 bases and J gave up 3 bases, with 11 bases separating them. In nucleotides, the CDR3 is TGTGCCATCAGTCGGGACGAAAACTACGAGCAGTACTTC. Translated, it gives CAISRDENYEQYF.

The chain joins TRBV28 to TRBJ2-2, with TRBD1 matching 8 bases. The length of the CDR3 is 15 residues. The trim removed 6 bases at V and 6 bases at J, leaving 9 bases unmatched. The germline gives CDR1 MDHEN, CDR2 SYDVKM. CDR3 sequence (DNA): TGTGCCAGCAGAGACGGGACAGGTTCCGCCGGGGAGCTGTTTTTT. It translates to CASRDGTGSAGELFF.

J is TRBJ2-1 and V is TRBV9, with 11 positions matching TRBD1. J was trimmed by 7 bases and V by 0 bases; bases with no gene match: 3. The CDR3 runs 15 residues. Germline values: CDR1 SGDLS, CDR2 YYNGEE. In DNA form, the CDR3 reads TGTGCCAGCAGCGTAGAGGGGACAGGGGGTAATGAGCAGTTCTTC. Translation: CASSVEGTGGNEQFF. The entire variable domain, with the rest obtained from reference TRBV9 and TRBJ2-1, is as follows: DSGVTQTPKHLITATGQRVTLRCSPRSGDLSVYWYQQSLDQGLQFLIQYYNGEERAKGNILERFSAQQFPDLHSELNLSSLELGDSALYFCASSVEGTGGNEQFFGPGTRLTVL.

With regard to this clone: The sample has other DNA sequences that encode this CDR3 too. The chain uses TRBV30 and TRBJ2-3; D unclear. The CDR3 has 12 residues. V was shortened by 1 base and J by 1 base, with 3 bases between the two germline ends. The germline V gene has CDR1 GTSNPN and CDR2 SVGIG (reference sequence). The CDR3: CAWSGGTDTQYF. CDR3 in DNA: TGTGCCTGGAGTGGGGGCACAGATACGCAGTATTTT.

This chain connects TRBV6-5 to TRBJ2-1; 8 nucleotides line up with TRBD1. The CDR3 is 12 residues long. The V gene's germline CDR1 is MNHEY and CDR2 SVGAGI. V lost 10 bases, J lost 4 bases, and 3 bases stayed unmatched. The CDR3 loop is CATWTGYNEQFF. CDR3 in DNA: TGTGCCACCTGGACAGGGTACAATGAGCAGTTCTTC.

Notes on this clone: Other DNA sequences in this sample translate to the same CDR3. The V gene is TRBV19, the J gene TRBJ2-1; tentatively, D is TRBD1 (6 bases). Looked up from germline, CDR1 is LNHDA and CDR2 is SQIVND (reference sequence). V was cut by 4 bases and J by 7 bases, with 8 bases left in between. The CDR3 spans 12 residues. The DNA of the CDR3 is TGTGCCAGTAGTACAGGGGTTAATGAGCAGTTCTTC. Its translation is CASSTGVNEQFF.

The V call is TRBV9, the J call TRBJ2-3; no clear D. Per germline, CDR1 SGDLS and CDR2 YYNGEE. This CDR3 comprises 14 residues. V was clipped by 0 bases and J by 6 bases, with 11 bases between them. The CDR3 DNA follows: TGTGCCAGCAGCGTAGAGAGAGTAACGGATACGCAGTATTTT. Its protein product is CASSVERVTDTQYF. Full variable domain (remainder filled in from reference TRBV9 and TRBJ2-3): DSGVTQTPKHLITATGQRVTLRCSPRSGDLSVYWYQQSLDQGLQFLIQYYNGEERAKGNILERFSAQQFPDLHSELNLSSLELGDSALYFCASSVERVTDTQYFGPGTRLTVL.